This T cell receptor beta chain was obtained from a study of cytomegalovirus exposure and HLA in healthy donors. Overall study context: The 120 validation repertoires were produced on the same platform as the 720 or so repertoires of the first cohort. This was reported in a later analysis. Findings and caveats of the study: High sensitivity and specificity were reportedly achieved when the classifier diagnosed cytomegalovirus status.

A word on this clone: Its antigen is currently unknown.

Germline values: CDR1 MDHEN, CDR2 SYDVKM. The CDR3 is made up of 15 amino acids. V lost 6 bases and J 2 bases, leaving 16 bases between the germline ends. The data were produced by immunoSEQ multiplex PCR, yet TCRdb's version contains in-frame clones alone and is incomplete. The sample records over 150,000 clones, approximately 82% being singletons. The donors were part of the 120-subject validation cohort, which stood apart from the roughly 670-subject first cohort. This chain joins TRBV28 and TRBJ1-2; tentatively, D is TRBD1 (6 bases). The sample comprised PBMCs. This receptor was taken from a woman younger than 45 in good health and CMV-seropositive. The CDR3 here is CASREQGRGNYGYTF. CDR3 coding DNA: TGTGCCAGCAGAGAACAGGGAAGGGGCAACTATGGCTACACCTTC.